This T cell receptor beta chain was sequenced in a study of regulatory T cells in long-lasting Graves disease. On the study more broadly: Graves' disease counted as persistent after over 5 years of antithyroid drugs with positive TSH receptor antibodies.

To make TCR beta libraries, researchers used iRepertoire HTBI primers and Arm-PCR of CDR3 regions. TCRdb analysed the multiplex PCR reads with MiXCR anew, one entry per CDR3 protein. The sample carries approximately 690,000 distinct CDR3 sequences, around 30% recorded once. Overall study results and limits: A greater number of public clonotypes (under 3,000) was shared by persistent patients than by new patients (approximately 1,000).

Time point specified: persistent/refractory GD, antithyroid drugs over 5 years with positive TRAb. From PBMCs, RNA was extracted and then used to make the TCR library. Points on this clonotype: The antigen is undetermined. It is unclear where the CDR3 begins or ends on the DNA, so no DNA is shown, and the CDR3 is as TCRdb lists it.

Germline values: CDR1 LNHDA, CDR2 SQIVND (reference sequence). The length of the CDR3 is 18 amino acids, counting both ends. The chain uses TRBV19 and TRBJ1-2. The sample consisted of peripheral blood mononuclear cells (PBMCs), taken when the disease was refractory, from a patient treated with antithyroid drugs. This sequence was found in a female donor with Graves disease. This CDR3 reads CASTSGRTNIRLEGGYTF.